This T cell receptor beta chain was identified in a study of shared clonotypes between healthy human individuals. Study-level points and caveats: The study found roughly 5% of naive CD4 clonotypes shared across four donors. Sequencing of the sorted subsets was shown by rarefaction to be incomplete despite large depth.

This clone has a handful of counts. Its antigen is currently unknown. Being one base from a much bigger clone, this may be a read error. V gave up 5 bases and J gave up 0 bases; unmatched junction bases: 1. Looked up from germline, CDR1 is SGHDT and CDR2 is YYEEEE. The CDR3 extends over 13 amino acids. In replicate PCRs of sorted subsets, approximately 210 ng DNA, 29,000 or so T cell genomes, was used. The data were produced by immunoSEQ multiplex PCR, yet TCRdb's version contains in-frame clones alone and is incomplete. The top ten clones hold 10% of a sample with more than 150,000 clones, approximately 62% of them seen once.

The rearrangement uses TRBV5-6 and TRBJ1-2, with 7 bases identical to TRBD1. Source material: memory CD4+ T cells sorted from blood. Subset reported: CD45RA-negative fraction. The TCR comes from a man under 40 in good health. The CDR3 bases are TGTGCCAGCAGGCAGGGGGCTAACTATGGCTACACCTTC. This codes for CASRQGANYGYTF.